These 12 T cell receptor beta chains came from one sample sequenced in a study of T-cell reconstitution after alpha-beta-depleted transplantation in children. Preparation of the TCRbeta library was carried out with unique molecular identifiers. TCRdb analysed the PCR reads with MiXCR anew, one entry per CDR3 protein. The sample has 5,500 to 8,000 distinct CDR3 sequences, roughly 17% seen once. The sequenced sample was PBMCs, obtained before TCRalphabeta/CD19-depleted stem cell transplant. The receptors originated from a boy aged 2 to 9 with acute lymphoblastic leukemia, due to receive a stem cell transplant.

By frequency in the sample, this clonotype is medium-sized (0.01 to 0.1%). V and J are TRBV10-2 and TRBJ1-6, with 11 bases that match TRBD1. The germline CDR1 and CDR2 sequences are WSHSY and SAAADI. Losses at the gene ends were 4 bases for V and 7 bases for J; bases not matched to a gene: 3. There are 15 residues in the CDR3. The CDR3 coding sequence is TGCGCCAGCAGTGGGGGACAGGGGGAAAATTCACCCCTCCACTTT. Translated, it gives CASSGGQGENSPLHF.

The chain links TRBV11-2 to TRBJ2-7; 10 nucleotides agree with TRBD2. CDR1 SGHAT and CDR2 FQNNGV come from the germline V gene. This CDR3 spans 16 amino acids. V was clipped by 4 bases and J by 1 base; unmatched bases: 7. Here the CDR3 reads CASSSKLAGNSYEQYV. DNA for the CDR3: TGTGCCAGCAGCTCAAAACTAGCGGGGAATTCCTACGAGCAGTACGTC.

This clonotype qualifies as medium-sized (0.01 to 0.1%). The chain employs TRBV7-9 and TRBJ2-7; D remains unclear. CDR1 is SEHNR and CDR2 is FQNEAQ in the germline V gene (reference sequence). The CDR3 totals 12 residues. V was pared by 6 bases and J by 2 bases, with 8 bases between. The CDR3 DNA reads as TGTGCCAGCAGTCAGGACCCCTACGAGCAGTACTTC. Amino acids: CASSQDPYEQYF.

This clonotype ranks as medium-sized. V is TRBV4-2 and J is TRBJ2-5; D ambiguous. The length of the CDR3 is 15 residues. V was shortened by 3 bases and J by 2 bases, with 13 bases between the two germline ends. The germline V gene encodes CDR1 LGHNA and CDR2 YNFKEQ. DNA of the CDR3: TGTGCCAGCAGCCAGCATGCGGAAAGACAAGAGACCCAGTACTTC. This codes for CASSQHAERQETQYF.

This clonotype is medium-sized. This chain links TRBV4-3 with TRBJ2-3, with TRBD2 matching over 11 bases. Germline V gene data show CDR1 as LGHNA and CDR2 as YSLEER. CDR3 length: 16 amino acids. V lost 0 bases to trimming and J lost 4 bases; unmatched junction nucleotides: 3. In nucleotides, the CDR3 is TGCGCCAGCAGCCAAGATCCGGGACTAGCGGCAGATACGCAGTATTTT. Translation gives CASSQDPGLAADTQYF.

This clonotype is medium-sized (0.01 to 0.1%). The V call is TRBV20-1, the J call TRBJ2-7, with D perhaps TRBD1 or TRBD2 (5 bases each). The CDR3 has 16 amino acids. The V end was cut by 0 bases, the J end by 1 base, with 16 bases between. The germline V gene encodes CDR1 DFQATT and CDR2 SNEGSKA (reference sequence). The CDR3, as DNA: TGCAGTGCTAGAGAGGGACCGGGGACCGTTTCCTACGAGCAGTACTTC. As protein: CSAREGPGTVSYEQYF.

By frequency in the sample, this clonotype is medium-sized. This chain uses TRBV20-1 with TRBJ2-7; TRBD2 agrees at 12 bases. This CDR3 is 15 amino acids long. The germline CDR1 and CDR2 sequences are DFQATT and SNEGSKA (reference sequence). J lost 6 bases, V lost 1 base, and 7 bases had no gene match. CDR3 residues: CSARGLAGEAAEQYF. CDR3 nucleotide sequence: TGCAGTGCTAGAGGACTAGCGGGGGAAGCTGCCGAGCAGTACTTC.

The table lists this clonotype with many counts. The rearrangement uses TRBV7-9 and TRBJ2-7; 10 bases are a match to TRBD1. The germline V gene encodes CDR1 SEHNR and CDR2 FQNEAQ (reference sequence). The CDR3 is made up of 15 amino acids. Unmatched junction bases numbered 1, after V lost 1 base and J lost 1 base. The CDR3 reads CASSLGGQGSYEQYF. The CDR3 nucleotides read TGTGCCAGCAGCTTAGGGGGACAGGGGTCCTACGAGCAGTACTTC. The complete variable domain, with remaining parts taken from reference TRBV7-9 and TRBJ2-7, reads DTGVSQNPRHKITKRGQNVTFRCDPISEHNRLYWYRQTLGQGPEFLTYFQNEAQLEKSRLLSDRFSAERPKGSFSTLEIQRTEQGDSAMYLCASSLGGQGSYEQYFGPGTRLTVT.

By frequency in the sample, this clonotype is medium-sized. V and J are TRBV10-3 and TRBJ2-3; 13 nucleotides agree with TRBD2. The CDR3 spans 20 residues. Germline loops: CDR1 ENHRY, CDR2 SYGVKD. The V segment lost 5 bases and the J segment 2 bases; nucleotides outside the gene matches: 16. The CDR3 reads CAISLLGLAGSIGFTDTQYF. The CDR3 DNA reads as TGTGCCATCAGTCTCCTGGGACTAGCGGGGAGTATCGGATTCACAGATACGCAGTATTTT.

This clonotype is judged medium-sized (0.01 to 0.1%). The rearrangement joins TRBV10-3 to TRBJ2-1, with D perhaps TRBD2 (5 bases). Trimming removed 2 bases from V and 8 bases from J, with 22 bases in between. This CDR3 contains 17 residues. Germline assignment: CDR1 ENHRY and CDR2 SYGVKD. This chain's CDR3 is CAISESSVLKLFDEQFF. CDR3 coding DNA: TGTGCCATCAGTGAGAGTAGCGTACTAAAACTTTTCGATGAGCAGTTCTTC.

V gene TRBV28 combines with J gene TRBJ2-4; a possible D gene is TRBD2 (6 bases). CDR3 size: 14 residues. Per the germline V gene, CDR1 is MDHEN and CDR2 is SYDVKM. V lost 6 bases and J lost 10, with 19 bases in between. The CDR3 spells CASSVGPYSGIQYF. CDR3 DNA: TGTGCCAGCAGCGTCGGCCCATATAGCGGTATTCAGTACTTC.

Comment on this clonotype: A read error may be the cause here, since a much bigger clone is one base away. This sequence joins TRBV19 and TRBJ1-2; the match to TRBD1 covers 10 bases. Germline V lookup: CDR1 LNHDA, CDR2 SQIVND (reference sequence). This CDR3 spans 13 amino acids. DNA of the CDR3: TGTGCCAGTAGGACGACAGGGGGCTATGGCAACACCTTC. It translates to CASRTTGGYGNTF. Variable domain in full (rest from reference TRBV19 and TRBJ1-2): DGGITQSPKYLFRKEGQNVTLSCEQNLNHDAMYWYRQDPGQGLRLIYYSQIVNDFQKGDIAEGYSVSREKKESFPLTVTSAQKNPTAFYLCASRTTGGYGNTFGSGTRLTVV.